Here is one TCR beta chain with its context. TCRdb's table, derived via immunoSEQ multiplex PCR, lists solely in-frame clones and lacks some. The data contain about 130,000 clones, roughly 90% of them singletons. Trimming removed 3 bases at V and 2 bases at J, with 8 bases between. The CDR3 is 14 amino acids. Germline CDR1 reads SGHTA; CDR2 reads FQGTGA. The data belong to a study of T cell responses to AZD1222 COVID-19 vaccine. This receptor was identified in an adult in good health. The chain recombines TRBV7-3 with TRBJ2-1; D unresolved. Material: peripheral blood, obtained on day 0 of AZD1222 vaccination. CDR3 sequence (DNA): TGTGCCAGCAGCTTGTGGGGTCCCTACAATGAGCAGTTCTTC. It is translated as CASSLWGPYNEQFF.